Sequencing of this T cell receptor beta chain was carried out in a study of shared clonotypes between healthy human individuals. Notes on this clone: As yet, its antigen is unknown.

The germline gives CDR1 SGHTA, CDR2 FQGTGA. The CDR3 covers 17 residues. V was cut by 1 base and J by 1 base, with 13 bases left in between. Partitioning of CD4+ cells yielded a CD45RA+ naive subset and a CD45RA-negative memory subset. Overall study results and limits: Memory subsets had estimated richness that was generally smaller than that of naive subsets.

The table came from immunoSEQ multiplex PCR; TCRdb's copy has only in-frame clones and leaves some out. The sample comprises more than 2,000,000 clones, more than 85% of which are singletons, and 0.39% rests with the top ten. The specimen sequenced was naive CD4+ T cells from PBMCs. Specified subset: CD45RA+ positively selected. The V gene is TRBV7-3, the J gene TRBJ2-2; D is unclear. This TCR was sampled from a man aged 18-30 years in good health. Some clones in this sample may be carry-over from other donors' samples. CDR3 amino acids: CASSLSSYSGNTGELFF. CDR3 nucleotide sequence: TGTGCCAGCAGCTTAAGCTCGTATTCGGGGAACACCGGGGAGCTGTTTTTT. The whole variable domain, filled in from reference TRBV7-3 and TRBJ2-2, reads GAGVSQTPSNKVTEKGKYVELRCDPISGHTALYWYRQSLGQGPEFLIYFQGTGAADDSGLPNDRFFAVRPEGSVSTLKIQRTERGDSAVYLCASSLSSYSGNTGELFFGEGSRLTVL.